The following is a T cell receptor (beta chain) sequence with its context. Its cognate antigen is unknown. The sample comes from a study of cytomegalovirus exposure and HLA in healthy donors. The CDR3 totals 14 residues. Deletions cut 0 bases from V and 2 bases from J, with 7 bases between. Germline assignment: CDR1 SGHRS and CDR2 YFSETQ. Primers included in the PCR were 60 Vbeta and 13 Jbeta primers. Assay used: immunoSEQ multiplex PCR; TCRdb lists only in-frame clones, some missing. The repertoire has 90,000 to 100,000 clones, approximately 76% of them found once; the top ten carry around a fifth. Findings and caveats of the study: One cluster of highly shared sequence variants probably arose as a sequencing artifact.

These donors, healthy bone marrow donors, were studied. Sequences were obtained from PBMCs. This sequence was found in a woman aged 55 to 70 in good health and CMV-seropositive. The V and J genes are TRBV5-1 and TRBJ2-3; D unresolved. The CDR3: CASSLGYFTDTQYF. The CDR3 DNA follows: TGCGCCAGCAGCTTGGGGTACTTCACAGATACGCAGTATTTT.